Listed here is a single TCR beta chain. The data are from a study of OX40 agonist ivuxolimab in advanced cancers. The repertoire was sequenced with immunoSEQ multiplex PCR; TCRdb's copy has only in-frame clones and lacks some. The sample includes 65,000 to 90,000 clones, about 91% of them seen just once. The germline V gene encodes CDR1 SGDLS and CDR2 YYNGEE. The CDR3 is made up of 17 amino acids. V was pared by 6 bases and J by 4 bases, with 24 bases between. The origin of this receptor is an adult with an advanced solid tumor such as melanoma, head and neck, liver or kidney cancer. V usage is TRBV9 and J usage is TRBJ2-3; tentative D call: TRBD2 (6 bases). Sequenced material: CD4+ or CD8+ T cells sorted from blood, taken in a trial of the OX40 agonist ivuxolimab. CDR3 DNA sequence: TGTGCCAGCAACGGAGGGCTCCCTCCGAGGGGTCCAGATACGCAGTATTTT. It encodes CASNGGLPPRGPDTQYF.